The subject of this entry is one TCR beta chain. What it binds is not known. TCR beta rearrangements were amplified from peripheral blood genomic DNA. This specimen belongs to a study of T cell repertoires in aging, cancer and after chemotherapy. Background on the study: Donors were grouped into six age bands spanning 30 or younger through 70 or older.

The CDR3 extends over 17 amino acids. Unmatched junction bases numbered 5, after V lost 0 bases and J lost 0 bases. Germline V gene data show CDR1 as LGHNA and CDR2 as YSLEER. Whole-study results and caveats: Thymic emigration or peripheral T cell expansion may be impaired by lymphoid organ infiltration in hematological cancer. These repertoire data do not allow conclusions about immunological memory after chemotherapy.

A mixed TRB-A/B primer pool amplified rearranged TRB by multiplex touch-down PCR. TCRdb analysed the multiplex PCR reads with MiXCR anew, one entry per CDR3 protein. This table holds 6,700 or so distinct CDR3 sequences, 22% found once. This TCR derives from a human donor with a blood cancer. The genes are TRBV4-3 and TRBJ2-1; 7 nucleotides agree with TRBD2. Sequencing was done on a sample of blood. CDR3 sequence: CASSQDPAGVSYNEQFF. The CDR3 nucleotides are TGCGCCAGCAGCCAAGATCCGGCGGGAGTCTCCTACAATGAGCAGTTCTTC.